This T cell receptor beta chain derives from a study of T cells in Graves' hyperthyroidism and ophthalmopathy. Regions amplified from RNA transcripts were the TCR beta CDR3 regions. HTBI primers were used for first-round RT-PCR of the TCR CDR3. MiXCR was run by TCRdb on the multiplex PCR reads, yielding one entry per CDR3 protein. Of around 610,000 distinct CDR3 sequences listed, roughly 15% are singletons. This clonotype appeared many times. Its target is not known. Ophthalmopathy patients all had a Clinical Activity Score of at least 3, a NOSPECS grade of at least 4 and disease under 3 months old. Researchers barred patients who had uncontrolled infection, other autoimmune disease, pregnancy or lactation. The study's findings and limits: The model predicted ophthalmopathy a median roughly six months before onset.

The CDR3 covers 16 residues. The ends lost 2 bases at V and 7 bases at J; junction bases unmatched: 7. Germline V gene lookup returns CDR1 MDHEN and CDR2 SYDVKM. The sequence derives from a woman in her forties with Graves' ophthalmopathy. Sequenced material: blood. The V and J genes are TRBV28 and TRBJ2-2; TRBD2 matches at 10 bases. In DNA form, the CDR3 reads TGTGCCAGCAGTTTAAGGCTAGCGGGAGTATACGGGGAGCTGTTTTTT. Its translation: CASSLRLAGVYGELFF.